The 30 T cell receptor beta chains given below trace back to one sample, sequenced in a study of OX40 agonist ivuxolimab in advanced cancers. This table comes from immunoSEQ multiplex PCR, and its TCRdb copy is limited to in-frame clones, with some not included. The sample includes tens of thousands of clones, 85% to 90% of them seen just once. The sample consisted of CD4+ or CD8+ T cells sorted from blood, taken in a trial of the OX40 agonist ivuxolimab. The source of these receptors is an adult with an advanced solid tumor such as melanoma, head and neck, liver or kidney cancer.

The CDR3 sequence is CASKDSGGSADTQYF. CDR3 sequence (DNA): TGTGCCAGCAAGGATTCCGGGGGTTCAGCAGATACGCAGTATTTT. The V and J genes are TRBV11-2 and TRBJ2-3, with a possible D match to TRBD2 (6 bases). The germline V gene has CDR1 SGHAT and CDR2 FQNNGV. V was pared by 7 bases and J by 4 bases, with 18 bases between. The CDR3 has 15 residues.

The chain joins TRBV29-1 to TRBJ2-3; no clear D. Germline V gene lookup returns CDR1 SQVTM and CDR2 ANQGSEA. The V end was cut by 4 bases, the J end by 0 bases, with 11 bases between. CDR3 length equals 14 residues. CDR3 nucleotides: TGCAGCGTTGCCCCGGCGTCAAGCACAGATACGCAGTATTTT. The encoded protein is CSVAPASSTDTQYF.

V usage is TRBV7-7 and J usage is TRBJ2-1; 7 nucleotides agree with TRBD1. V trimming: 1 base; J trimming: 6 bases; junction bases outside the gene matches: 6. Germline V gene sequence: CDR1 SSHAT, CDR2 FNYEAQ (reference sequence). The CDR3 totals 15 residues. The DNA for the CDR3 is TGTGCCAGCAGCTTAGAGGGGGCCTTTGCCAATGAGCAGTTCTTC. Its protein is CASSLEGAFANEQFF.

The sample holds one count of this clone. The chain carries TRBV7-9 and TRBJ1-3, with D perhaps matching TRBD1 (6 bases). Trimming pared 5 bases from V and 0 bases from J, leaving 23 bases between. Germline lookup yields CDR1 SEHNR and CDR2 FQNEAQ (reference sequence). CDR3 length equals 19 residues. Here the CDR3 DNA reads TGTGCCAGCAGCCTCACGAGGGGGGGAGTGGATGTCTCTGGAAACACCATATATTTT. Translated, it gives CASSLTRGGVDVSGNTIYF.

This rearrangement joins TRBV6-4 to TRBJ2-2; D gene uncertain. This CDR3 comprises 11 residues. V lost 3 bases and J 6 bases, leaving 2 bases between the germline ends. Per the germline V gene, CDR1 is MRHNA and CDR2 is SNTAGT. CDR3 protein: CASSDSGELFF. For the CDR3, the DNA is TGTGCCAGCAGTGATTCCGGGGAGCTGTTTTTT.

The chain employs TRBV7-2 and TRBJ1-3, with 7 bases that match TRBD1. The CDR3 has 15 amino acids. CDR1 and CDR2 (germline): SGHTA, FQGNSA. V lost 2 bases and J lost 5; bases outside the gene matches: 6. The CDR3 DNA sequence: TGTGCCAGCAGCTTATTGACAGGGCAGAGAAACACCATATATTTT. Amino acids: CASSLLTGQRNTIYF.

The CDR3 DNA is TGTGCCAGCAGCCGGATTTCGAACACCGGGGAGCTGTTTTTT. This codes for CASSRISNTGELFF. This chain links TRBV5-4 with TRBJ2-2; D call uncertain. This CDR3 comprises 14 residues. Trimming shortened V by 4 bases and J by 0 bases, and 7 bases separated the two germline ends. Germline V lookup: CDR1 SGHNT, CDR2 YYREEE (reference sequence).

In its sample, this clone was seen once. CDR3 sequence: CASSYSRKNTEAFF. The CDR3 DNA is TGTGCCAGCAGTTACAGCAGAAAGAACACTGAAGCTTTCTTT. This chain connects TRBV27 to TRBJ1-1, with D unclear. Germline V gene sequence: CDR1 MNHEY, CDR2 SMNVEV (reference sequence). The CDR3 has 14 amino acids. Deletions cut 4 bases from V and 1 base from J, with 10 bases between.

The chain is built from TRBV5-4 and TRBJ2-5; tentatively, D is TRBD2 (5 bases). This CDR3 comprises 13 residues. Germline CDR1 is SGHNT and CDR2 is YYREEE (reference sequence). V gave up 1 base and J gave up 2 bases, with 6 bases separating them. CDR3 loop: CASSLTSQETQYF. CDR3 nucleotides: TGTGCCAGCAGCTTGACTAGTCAAGAGACCCAGTACTTC.

J is TRBJ1-5 and V is TRBV5-6; 7 bases are a match to TRBD1. The length of the CDR3 is 14 residues. Germline CDR1 reads SGHDT; CDR2 reads YYEEEE. V dropped 4 bases and J dropped 7; count of bases not matched to a gene: 8. As DNA, the CDR3 is TGTGCCAGCAGCCTGACAGGGTCGGGGCAGCCCCAGCATTTT. This translates into CASSLTGSGQPQHF.

J is TRBJ2-7 and V is TRBV2; 7 nucleotides line up with TRBD2. CDR3 length equals 14 residues. Trimming removed 4 bases from V and 3 bases from J; junction bases left unmatched: 6. The germline V gene encodes CDR1 SNHLY and CDR2 FYNNEI. CDR3 DNA sequence: TGTGCCAGCAGTGCGGGGACTAACCACTACGAGCAGTACTTC. This translates into CASSAGTNHYEQYF.

The chain couples TRBV30 to TRBJ1-1; no firm D call. The CDR3 runs to 14 residues. Germline values: CDR1 GTSNPN, CDR2 SVGIG (reference sequence). Between the trimmed V and J ends, which lost 0 bases and 8 bases, there was a span of 16 bases. The CDR3 DNA sequence: TGTGCCTGGAGTGTAGGTCCGCCTAGAGAGGAAGCTTTCTTT. Translating it yields CAWSVGPPREEAFF.

In its sample, this clone was seen once. The chain recombines TRBV5-6 with TRBJ2-5; 12 bases align to TRBD2. The J call may not be correct, given that the DNA end is closer to TRBJ2-7. In germline, CDR1 is SGHDT, CDR2 YYEEEE. This CDR3 comprises 16 residues. CDR3 DNA sequence: TGTGCCAGCAGCCTAGGACTAGCGGGGAATAGATACGAGCAGTACTTC. Its translation is CASSLGLAGNRYEQYF.

V and J are TRBV28 and TRBJ2-1; 11 nucleotides align to TRBD2. CDR1 is MDHEN, CDR2 SYDVKM, per germline. V dropped 3 bases and J dropped 10; count of bases not matched to a gene: 11. The CDR3 runs to 16 residues. This chain's CDR3 is CASSLKDASGRREQFF. Written as DNA, the CDR3 is TGTGCCAGCAGTTTGAAGGATGCTAGCGGGAGGCGCGAGCAGTTCTTC.

J is TRBJ2-7 and V is TRBV10-1; TRBD1 aligns across 7 bases. Germline V CDR1 and CDR2: WNHNN, SYGVQD (reference sequence). CDR3 length: 15 amino acids. V shed 2 bases, J shed 5 bases, and the junction held 9 bases outside the gene matches. The CDR3 is CASSEARQGWDEQYF. The CDR3 bases are TGCGCCAGCAGTGAGGCCCGACAGGGATGGGACGAGCAGTACTTC.

This sequence joins TRBV5-1 and TRBJ2-2; tentatively, D is TRBD2 (6 bases). V dropped 2 bases and J dropped 3 bases, with 14 bases sitting between them. CDR3 length: 16 amino acids. Per the germline V gene, CDR1 is SGHRS and CDR2 is YFSETQ. This CDR3 is CASSFGWGLHTGELFF. CDR3 nucleotide sequence: TGCGCCAGCAGCTTCGGATGGGGACTCCACACCGGGGAGCTGTTTTTT.

In the case of this clone: At the DNA level, this CDR3 is encoded by other sequences in the same sample as well. The rearrangement uses TRBV27 and TRBJ2-7; D remains ambiguous. CDR1 is MNHEY and CDR2 is SMNVEV in the germline V gene (reference sequence). This CDR3 is 12 amino acids long. V lost 0 bases to trimming and J lost 4 bases, with 4 bases between them. The CDR3 is CASSLSGYEQYF. CDR3 bases: TGTGCCAGCAGTTTATCAGGTTACGAGCAGTACTTC.

This chain uses TRBV12-5 with TRBJ2-1; D is possibly TRBD2 (5 bases). Looked up from germline, CDR1 is LGHNT and CDR2 is FRNRAP. V lost 7 bases and J lost 8, with 18 bases in between. The CDR3 has 14 amino acids. The CDR3 nucleotides are TGTGCTAGTGCCCTGAGGGAAGCTTGGGATGAGCAGTTCTTC. It translates to CASALREAWDEQFF.

V and J are TRBV18 and TRBJ2-1, with 12 bases that match TRBD2. Losses at the gene ends were 0 bases for V and 5 bases for J; bases not matched to a gene: 8. This CDR3 comprises 18 residues. Per the germline V gene, CDR1 is KGHSH and CDR2 is LQKENI. The CDR3 DNA sequence: TGTGCCAGCTCACCACCTCCTTCCTCTAGCGGGGGGGACAATGAGCAGTTCTTC. Amino acids: CASSPPPSSSGGDNEQFF.

J is TRBJ1-5 and V is TRBV19; a possible D gene is TRBD1 (6 bases). The V and J ends lost 5 bases and 1 base respectively, with 12 bases between them. CDR3 length equals 15 residues. Looked up from germline, CDR1 is LNHDA and CDR2 is SQIVND (reference sequence). CDR3 nucleotides: TGTGCCAGTAGTCCAAGTGACAGGAGCAATCAGCCCCAGCATTTT. This encodes CASSPSDRSNQPQHF.

The CDR3 region has the DNA TGCACAGATAGTGAGACCCAGTACTTC. Translation gives CTDSETQYF. The chain couples TRBV20-1 to TRBJ2-5; no firm D call. CDR3 size: 9 residues. Germline CDR1 reads DFQATT; CDR2 reads SNEGSKA (reference sequence).

The chain recombines TRBV5-8 with TRBJ1-4; tentatively, D is TRBD1 (6 bases). CDR3 size: 15 residues. With 4 bases removed from V and 8 bases from J, the gap between germline ends came to 18 bases. Germline V gene lookup returns CDR1 SGHTS and CDR2 YDEGEE. CDR3 region: CASSPRPGDGEKLFF. CDR3 bases: TGTGCCAGCAGCCCCCGGCCAGGGGACGGAGAAAAACTGTTTTTT. The variable domain in full, with the rest retrieved from reference TRBV5-8 and TRBJ1-4, is EAGVTQSPTHLIKTRGQQATLRCSPISGHTSVYWYQQALGLGLQFLLWYDEGEERNRGNFPPRFSGRQFPNYSSELNVNALELEDSALYLCASSPRPGDGEKLFFGSGTQLSVL.

V and J are TRBV12-5 and TRBJ2-3, with D perhaps matching TRBD2 (6 bases). Trimming pared 3 bases from V and 3 bases from J, leaving 16 bases between. The CDR3 is 16 amino acids. Germline V lookup: CDR1 LGHNT, CDR2 FRNRAP. The CDR3 is CASGFVTGLGTDTQYF. The CDR3 DNA is TGTGCTAGTGGTTTCGTGACGGGACTCGGGACAGATACGCAGTATTTT.

This chain links TRBV13 with TRBJ1-2; 7 bases align to TRBD1. This CDR3 comprises 17 residues. The V gene end was trimmed by 5 bases and the J gene end by 4 bases; junction bases not matched to a gene: 16. Looked up from germline, CDR1 is PRHDT and CDR2 is FYEKMQ (reference sequence). The CDR3 nucleotides read TGTGCCAGCAGCCCATCGTCCGCGGGACAGAAAGCCTATGGCTACACCTTC. Protein: CASSPSSAGQKAYGYTF.

Worth noting for this clone: At one of its ends the junction is not consistent with the germline gene, which may arise from a read error. V usage is TRBV5-1 and J usage is TRBJ2-1; 11 nucleotides align to TRBD2. CDR3 length: 16 residues. CDR1 and CDR2 from the germline V gene are SGHRS and YFSETQ. The CDR3 DNA is TGCGCCAGCACCTTGATACTAGCGGGGGAGATGGATGAGCAGTTCTTC. Translating gives CASTLILAGEMDEQFF.

The rearrangement links TRBV4-1 to TRBJ2-7, with 10 bases identical to TRBD1. After removal of 2 bases from V and 5 bases from J, the junction contained 3 bases not matched to a gene. Germline CDR1 and CDR2: MGHRA and YSYEKL. The CDR3 loop spans 14 amino acids. This chain's CDR3 is CASSQMGQGNEQYF. The DNA for the CDR3 is TGCGCCAGCAGCCAAATGGGACAGGGGAACGAGCAGTACTTC.

The chain uses TRBV7-8 and TRBJ2-3; D is unresolved. The V gene's germline CDR1 is SGHVS and CDR2 FQNEAQ. Trimming took off 3 bases at V and 1 base at J, with 11 bases between the two ends. The length of the CDR3 is 15 residues. The CDR3 bases are TGTGCCAGCAGCTTTTCAGGACCCCGCACAGATACGCAGTATTTT. It is translated as CASSFSGPRTDTQYF.

The chain employs TRBV27 and TRBJ1-2; unclear D gene. V was cut by 3 bases and J by 5 bases, with 10 bases left in between. Germline V lookup: CDR1 MNHEY, CDR2 SMNVEV (reference sequence). The CDR3 extends over 13 amino acids. CDR3 in DNA: TGTGCCAGCAGTTTGATCTCGGGGTATGGCTACACCTTC. Protein: CASSLISGYGYTF.

This clone appeared a single time. The chain carries TRBV27 and TRBJ1-5; maybe TRBD1 (5 bases). Per germline, CDR1 MNHEY and CDR2 SMNVEV (reference sequence). V lost 2 bases and J 6 bases, leaving 11 bases between the germline ends. The CDR3 covers 14 residues. CDR3 nucleotides: TGTGCCAGCAGTTTAACCCAAGGGGTTCAGCCCCAGCATTTT. It specifies CASSLTQGVQPQHF.

This sequence joins TRBV13 and TRBJ1-2, with 10 bases identical to TRBD1. Germline CDR1 and CDR2: PRHDT and FYEKMQ (reference sequence). The CDR3 has 14 residues. Trimming removed 4 bases from V and 4 bases from J; junction bases left unmatched: 3. The CDR3 bases are TGTGCCAGCAGCTGGCGGACAGGGGGCTATGGCTACACCTTC. Its translation is CASSWRTGGYGYTF.